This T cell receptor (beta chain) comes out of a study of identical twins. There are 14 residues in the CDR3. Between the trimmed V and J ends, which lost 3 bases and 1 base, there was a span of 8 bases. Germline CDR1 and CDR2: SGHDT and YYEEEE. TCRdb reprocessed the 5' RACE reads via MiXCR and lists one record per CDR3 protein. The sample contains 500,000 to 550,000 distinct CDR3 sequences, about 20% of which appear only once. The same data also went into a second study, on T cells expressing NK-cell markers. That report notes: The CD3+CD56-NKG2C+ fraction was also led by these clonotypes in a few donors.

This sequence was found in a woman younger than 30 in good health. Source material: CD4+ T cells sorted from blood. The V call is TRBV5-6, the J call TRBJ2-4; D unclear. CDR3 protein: CASSSVLAKNIQYF. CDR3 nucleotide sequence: TGTGCCAGCAGCTCGGTGCTCGCCAAAAACATTCAGTACTTC.